What follows is one T cell receptor beta chain and its context. Original handling: Amplifying reference gene primers gave estimates of nucleated cell counts. Assay: immunoSEQ multiplex PCR; the TCRdb copy retains only in-frame clones and omits some. That table is the source of V, J and clone size, and D and trimming were worked out from the DNA. The repertoire holds about 170,000 clones, with more than 65% as singletons. The data derive from a study of blood T cell repertoires in COVID-19. The overall study: Samples taken during acute and convalescent COVID-19 were collected in the United States, Italy and Spain. T cells, B-cell-depleted T cells, or PBMCs provided the cDNA or gDNA that served as material.

This receptor was identified in a human donor with acute or convalescent COVID-19. The donor label of this sample is uncertain. Sequencing was performed on peripheral blood.

CDR3 residues: CASSLRTANTGELFF. CDR3 in DNA: TGCGCCAGCAGCTTGCGGACAGCGAACACCGGGGAGCTGTTTTTT. The V call is TRBV5-1, the J call TRBJ2-2, with TRBD1 as a possible D gene (6 bases). Per germline, CDR1 SGHRS and CDR2 YFSETQ. The V gene lost 1 base and the J gene lost 0 bases, with 7 bases spanning the gap. The CDR3 spans 15 residues. Full variable domain (remainder filled in from reference TRBV5-1 and TRBJ2-2): KAGVTQTPRYLIKTRGQQVTLSCSPISGHRSVSWYQQTPGQGLQFLFEYFSETQRNKGNFPGRFSGRQFSNSRSEMNVSTLELGDSALYLCASSLRTANTGELFFGEGSRLTVL.